What follows are 25 T cell receptor beta chains derived from one specimen sequenced in a study of response to subunit inactivated influenza vaccine. Each CDR3 protein is one row after TCRdb ran MiXCR on the RT-PCR reads. The sample contains roughly 760,000 distinct CDR3 sequences, less than 25% of which appear only once. Specimen: PBMCs from blood, collected roughly 5 days after vaccination. These TCRs come from a man aged 50 to 59 who received an inactivated influenza vaccine.

This clonotype was detected a few times. The chain has TRBV28 and TRBJ2-7, with TRBD1 matching over 7 bases. After removal of 2 bases from V and 0 bases from J, the junction contained 4 bases not matched to a gene. Germline values: CDR1 MDHEN, CDR2 SYDVKM. The CDR3 loop spans 15 amino acids. The CDR3 loop is CASSLATGSSYEQYF. CDR3 sequence (DNA): TGTGCCAGCAGTTTAGCGACAGGGTCCTCCTACGAGCAGTACTTC. Supplemented by reference TRBV28 and TRBJ2-7, the full variable domain reads DVKVTQSSRYLVKRTGEKVFLECVQDMDHENMFWYRQDPGLGLRLIYFSYDVKMKEKGDIPEGYSVSREKKERFSLILESASTNQTSMYLCASSLATGSSYEQYFGPGTRLTVT.

This clonotype was seen repeatedly, ten times or more. V and J are TRBV12-3 or TRBV12-4 and TRBJ2-5, with 10 positions matching TRBD2. J gave up 5 bases and V 5 bases, and 14 bases lay outside the gene matches. This CDR3 is 17 amino acids long. DNA for the CDR3: TGTGCCAGCAGTCCATGGACTAGCGGCCTAATGGGGGAGACCCAGTACTTC. Its protein product is CASSPWTSGLMGETQYF.

This clonotype came up a few times. The chain combines TRBV7-2 with TRBJ2-7; no reliable D call. The CDR3 is 14 residues long. V was cut by 2 bases and J by 2 bases, with 10 bases left in between. From germline, CDR1 is SGHTA and CDR2 FQGNSA. The CDR3 reads CASSLLGLAYEQYF. The CDR3 coding sequence is TGTGCCAGCAGCTTACTAGGTCTAGCCTACGAGCAGTACTTC.

This clonotype turned up a few times. CDR3 in amino acids: CASSRPGFYEQYF. The CDR3 DNA sequence: TGTGCCAGCAGCCGACCGGGGTTCTACGAGCAGTACTTC. The V call is TRBV5-5, the J call TRBJ2-7, with a possible D match to TRBD2 (5 bases). Trimming pared 4 bases from V and 3 bases from J, leaving 11 bases between. Germline values: CDR1 SGHKS, CDR2 YYEKEE (reference sequence). The CDR3 spans 13 residues.

This clonotype was found a few times. This chain links TRBV10-3 with TRBJ2-3, with D perhaps being TRBD1 or TRBD2 (6 bases each). Trimming removed 2 bases from V and 5 bases from J, with 11 bases in between. Looked up from germline, CDR1 is ENHRY and CDR2 is SYGVKD. This CDR3 has 14 residues. CDR3 region: CAISEGGLGDTQYF. The DNA for the CDR3 is TGTGCCATCAGTGAGGGGGGGCTGGGAGATACGCAGTATTTT.

Ten or more counts support this clonotype. J is TRBJ2-1 and V is TRBV5-1; D possibly corresponds to TRBD1 (6 bases). The CDR3 length is 15 residues. Trimming removed 4 bases at V and 5 bases at J, with 16 bases between. From germline, CDR1 is SGHRS and CDR2 YFSETQ. CDR3 in DNA: TGCGCCAGCAGCCAACGAATGACAGGAAACAATGAGCAGTTCTTC. Amino acid sequence: CASSQRMTGNNEQFF.

The chain joins TRBV6-5 to TRBJ2-7, with no clear D. Germline-derived CDR1 and CDR2 are MNHEY and SVGAGI. Deletions cut 6 bases from V and 3 bases from J, with 18 bases between. The CDR3 loop spans 15 amino acids. The CDR3 sequence is CASSAFDVPGYEQYF. In nucleotides, the CDR3 is TGTGCCAGCAGCGCTTTTGACGTACCTGGCTACGAGCAGTACTTC.

This clonotype was seen a handful of times. CDR3 region: CASSSTARDTSYEQYF. CDR3 nucleotide sequence: TGTGCCAGCAGCTCCACCGCCCGGGACACATCCTACGAGCAGTACTTC. The rearrangement joins TRBV5-5 to TRBJ2-7; D perhaps matches TRBD1 (6 bases). Germline assignment: CDR1 SGHKS and CDR2 YYEKEE (reference sequence). V shed 3 bases and J shed 1 base, with 17 bases lying between them. The CDR3 spans 16 residues.

This clonotype was counted only a few times. This CDR3 reads CASSLDAFTEAFF. In DNA form, the CDR3 reads TGTGCCAGCAGCTTAGATGCGTTCACTGAAGCTTTCTTT. The chain has TRBV7-9 and TRBJ1-1; D not certain. The CDR3 runs 13 residues. The V gene lost 1 base and the J gene lost 4 bases, with 7 bases spanning the gap. Germline V CDR1 and CDR2: SEHNR, FQNEAQ (reference sequence).

This clonotype was seen more than once but under ten times. The CDR3 loop is CASSYAPGQGLDTQYF. DNA of the CDR3: TGTGCCAGCAGTTACGCGCCGGGACAGGGGTTAGATACGCAGTATTTT. This rearrangement joins TRBV6-5 to TRBJ2-3; 10 bases map to TRBD1. V dropped 2 bases and J dropped 5; count of bases not matched to a gene: 7. This CDR3 spans 16 amino acids. Germline assignment: CDR1 MNHEY and CDR2 SVGAGI.

Many counts were recorded for this clonotype. The chain uses TRBV20-1 and TRBJ1-1; 7 bases map to TRBD1. This CDR3 has 16 residues. Germline CDR1 is DFQATT and CDR2 is SNEGSKA (reference sequence). J lost 3 bases, V lost 6 bases, and 16 bases had no gene match. CDR3 loop: CSARDETGRWDTEAFF. CDR3 DNA: TGCAGTGCCCGGGACGAGACAGGGAGGTGGGACACTGAAGCTTTCTTT.

CDR3 coding DNA: TGCAGCGACGGACTAGCGGGTGGGGAGCAGTACTTC. Its protein product is CSDGLAGGEQYF. This chain joins TRBV29-1 and TRBJ2-7; 11 bases are shared with TRBD2. This CDR3 has 12 amino acids. J was trimmed by 7 bases and V by 7 bases; bases with no gene match: 6. The germline CDR1 and CDR2 sequences are SQVTM and ANQGSEA.

The chain links TRBV5-1 to TRBJ2-4, with TRBD2 matching over 14 bases. The CDR3 covers 17 residues. Germline V gene lookup returns CDR1 SGHRS and CDR2 YFSETQ. V lost 0 bases, J lost 4 bases, and 3 bases stayed unmatched. The CDR3 DNA sequence: TGCGCCAGCAGCTTGGGGGGACTAGCGGGAGTGAAAAACATTCAGTACTTC. This sequence encodes CASSLGGLAGVKNIQYF.

This clonotype was picked up a small number of times. The J gene is TRBJ1-2, the V gene TRBV5-1; D possibly corresponds to TRBD1 (5 bases). This CDR3 is built from 14 residues. Germline V gene data show CDR1 as SGHRS and CDR2 as YFSETQ. V shed 0 bases and J shed 2 bases, with 8 bases lying between them. The CDR3 DNA reads TGCGCCAGCAGCTTGGACAGGATCAACTATGGCTACACCTTC. Amino acids: CASSLDRINYGYTF.

This clonotype occurred a few times. The gene calls are TRBV4-2 and TRBJ2-2; D gene uncertain. The V gene's germline CDR1 is LGHNA and CDR2 YNFKEQ. V was trimmed by 0 bases and J by 1 base, leaving 6 bases between them. CDR3 size: 15 residues. The CDR3 is CASSQELGNTGELFF. CDR3 nucleotides: TGTGCCAGCAGCCAAGAGTTAGGGAACACCGGGGAGCTGTTTTTT.

The sample holds many counts of this clonotype. The rearrangement uses TRBV5-1 and TRBJ2-3; the match to TRBD2 covers 8 bases. The V gene's germline CDR1 is SGHRS and CDR2 YFSETQ. V dropped 5 bases and J dropped 7; count of bases not matched to a gene: 6. The CDR3 has 13 residues. CDR3 DNA: TGCGCCAGCAGACGTGGGACTAGTCATACGCAGTATTTT. Amino acids: CASRRGTSHTQYF.

V and J are TRBV4-1 and TRBJ2-3; weak D call: TRBD2 (6 bases). The CDR3 totals 13 residues. Germline CDR1 and CDR2: MGHRA and YSYEKL. The germline V and J ends were trimmed by 1 base and 11 bases, with 13 bases remaining between them. This CDR3 reads CASSQVADGGQYF. The CDR3 coding sequence is TGCGCCAGCAGCCAAGTTGCAGACGGGGGGCAGTATTTT.

The rearrangement uses TRBV7-2 and TRBJ1-6; D is unclear. V gave up 3 bases and J gave up 6 bases, with 12 bases separating them. This CDR3 spans 15 amino acids. CDR1 is SGHTA, CDR2 FQGNSA, per germline. This CDR3 is CASSFASNSNSPLHF. CDR3 coding DNA: TGTGCCAGCAGCTTCGCCAGCAACAGTAATTCACCCCTCCACTTT.

V gene TRBV7-2 combines with J gene TRBJ1-2; TRBD1 might be the D (5 bases). Germline-derived CDR1 and CDR2 are SGHTA and FQGNSA. Trimming took off 0 bases at V and 7 bases at J, with 12 bases between the two ends. The length of the CDR3 is 14 residues. The CDR3 DNA reads as TGTGCCAGCAGCTTAGCTTCCCAAGGGGCTGGCTACACCTTC. This codes for CASSLASQGAGYTF.

Comments on this clonotype: The conserved phenylalanine or tryptophan is not found at the CDR3 terminus, so this likely reflects a read error. The rearrangement links TRBV7-8 to TRBJ1-1; no definite D call. V lost 1 base and J lost 5, with 8 bases in between. The germline V gene has CDR1 SGHVS and CDR2 FQNEAQ. The CDR3 spans 13 residues. The CDR3 is CASSLGGWTEAFL. In DNA, the CDR3 is TGTGCCAGCAGCTTAGGAGGTTGGACTGAAGCTTTCCTT.

There are a few counts of this clonotype. The CDR3, as DNA: TGTGCCAGCAGCTTAATTAGCGGGGACAACAATGAGCAGTTCTTC. It encodes CASSLISGDNNEQFF. The V gene is TRBV7-3, the J gene TRBJ2-1; TRBD2 matches at 8 bases. CDR3 length equals 15 residues. The junction had 4 bases not matched to a gene; V was cut back by 1 base and J by 5 bases. Germline lookup yields CDR1 SGHTA and CDR2 FQGTGA.

There are a few counts of this clonotype. The chain recombines TRBV9 with TRBJ2-7; TRBD2 might be the D (5 bases). Germline V gives CDR1 SGDLS, CDR2 YYNGEE. This CDR3 is 14 amino acids long. The germline V and J ends were trimmed by 5 bases and 4 bases, with 16 bases remaining between them. This CDR3 is CASRTTRGFYEQYF. In DNA form, the CDR3 reads TGTGCCAGCAGAACAACTAGAGGCTTTTACGAGCAGTACTTC.

The J gene is TRBJ2-5, the V gene TRBV12-3 or TRBV12-4; D unresolved. Trimming removed 2 bases from V and 4 bases from J, with 5 bases in between. This CDR3 has 12 amino acids. The CDR3, as DNA: TGTGCCAGCAGTTTAACGCCAGAGACCCAGTACTTC. Its translation: CASSLTPETQYF.

This clonotype was counted a few times. The chain has TRBV12-3 or TRBV12-4 and TRBJ1-1; a weak D match, TRBD1 (6 bases). The CDR3 covers 14 residues. V was cut by 6 bases and J by 5 bases, with 16 bases left in between. The CDR3 DNA follows: TGTGCCAGCAGATCCCAACAGGGTGGGACTGAAGCTTTCTTT. This sequence encodes CASRSQQGGTEAFF.

This clonotype was seen a few times. The genes are TRBV5-1 and TRBJ2-7, with unresolved D. This CDR3 contains 14 residues. Per germline, CDR1 SGHRS and CDR2 YFSETQ. V lost 6 bases and J 11 bases, leaving 24 bases between the germline ends. The CDR3 spells CASTPMPGHPEEYF. CDR3 nucleotides: TGCGCCAGCACTCCAATGCCCGGGCACCCGGAAGAGTACTTC.